This T cell receptor (beta chain) was captured by sequencing in a study of cytomegalovirus exposure and HLA in healthy donors. Researchers ran the PCR with 60 Vbeta and 13 Jbeta primers. Profiled with immunoSEQ multiplex PCR; TCRdb holds only in-frame clones, not every one. The specimen's table records some 120,000 clones. With V trimmed by 4 bases and J by 6 bases, 3 bases remained unmatched. The CDR3 loop spans 13 amino acids. Germline loops: CDR1 SGHRS, CDR2 YFSETQ. The sample consisted of PBMCs. The rearrangement joins TRBV5-1 to TRBJ2-1, with TRBD1 identical over 8 bases. The clonotype was recovered from a young man in good health and CMV-seronegative. In DNA, the CDR3 is TGCGCCAGCAGCCAGGGGGCTTTCAATGAGCAGTTCTTC. Translated, it gives CASSQGAFNEQFF.